The rows below give T cell receptor beta chains drawn from one sample of a study of spatial heterogeneity in lung cancer. TCRdb analysed the 5' RACE reads with MiXCR anew, one entry per CDR3 protein. The sample has more than 35,000 distinct CDR3 sequences, more than 4.5% seen once; the top ten hold 25%. Here the sequenced sample was PBMCs, taken at surgery. These receptors were taken from a female donor with early-stage non-small cell lung cancer. Each CDR3 is given with its conserved first and last residue. A D gene is named only where the DNA matches it firmly. Clone sizes are given selectively: once, few, many, or a class where the clone is expanded.

V gene	D gene	J gene	clone size	CDR3 protein	CDR3 DNA
TRBV7-9	-	TRBJ1-4	many	CASSEQGGTTNEKLFF	TGTGCCAGCAGCGAGCAGGGCGGTACGACTAATGAAAAACTGTTTTTT
TRBV7-2	-	TRBJ2-1	many	CASSSELYNEQFF	TGTGCCAGCAGCTCAGAACTGTACAATGAGCAGTTCTTC
TRBV28	-	TRBJ1-3	many	CANTLAVGGNTIYF	TGTGCCAACACCCTGGCTGTGGGAGGAAACACCATATATTTT
TRBV6-5	-	TRBJ2-7	-	CASSYRGESSYEQYF	TGTGCCAGCAGTTACAGAGGGGAGAGCTCCTACGAGCAGTACTTC
TRBV12-3/TRBV12-4	-	TRBJ2-3	many	CASSIQTTQYF	TGTGCCAGCAGCATTCAGACTACGCAGTATTTT
TRBV18	-	TRBJ1-3	few	CASSSQGSGNTIYF	TGTGCCAGCTCATCCCAGGGATCTGGAAACACCATATATTTT
TRBV12-3/TRBV12-4	TRBD1	TRBJ1-2	-	CASSPRDRVGYTF	TGTGCCAGCAGCCCTCGGGACAGGGTTGGCTACACCTTC
TRBV4-3	-	TRBJ1-6	few	CASSQDTTGSSYNSPLHF	TGCGCCAGCAGCCAAGATACAACGGGAAGCTCCTATAATTCACCCCTCCACTTT
TRBV20-1	TRBD1	TRBJ1-2	-	CSAPLSRDRVNNYGYTF	TGCAGTGCCCCGCTGTCCCGGGACAGAGTTAATAACTATGGCTACACCTTC
TRBV24-1	-	TRBJ1-1	many	CATAPTEINTEAFF	TGTGCCACCGCCCCGACAGAGATCAACACTGAAGCTTTCTTT
TRBV20-1	TRBD2	TRBJ2-5	few	CSAPRRLAPQETQYF	TGCAGTGCTCCCCGACGACTAGCGCCCCAAGAGACCCAGTACTTC
TRBV20-1	-	TRBJ2-7	many	CSARDGGQGYYEQYF	TGCAGTGCTAGAGATGGGGGGCAGGGGTACTACGAGCAGTACTTC
TRBV20-1	-	TRBJ2-3	many	CSARDPGTSTDTQYF	TGCAGTGCTAGAGATCCGGGGACCAGCACAGATACGCAGTATTTT
TRBV7-2	-	TRBJ2-5	many	CASSLRGSFLRGETQYF	TGTGCCAGCAGCTTACGTGGCTCCTTCCTAAGGGGAGAGACCCAGTACTTC
TRBV6-5	-	TRBJ2-5	many	CASSYGGNQETQYF	TGTGCCAGCAGTTACGGGGGGAACCAAGAGACCCAGTACTTC
TRBV7-2	TRBD1	TRBJ1-5	many	CASSLVSGGGQPQHF	TGTGCCAGCAGCTTAGTGTCAGGGGGCGGTCAGCCCCAGCATTTT
TRBV7-9	-	TRBJ1-2	many	CASSLVEVGSWAYGYTF	TGTGCCAGCAGCTTAGTTGAAGTGGGCAGCTGGGCCTATGGCTACACCTTC
TRBV7-7	TRBD2	TRBJ2-2	many	CASSELAGGPGELFF	TGTGCCAGCAGCGAACTAGCGGGGGGCCCCGGGGAGCTGTTTTTT
TRBV6-5	TRBD2	TRBJ2-1	many	CASSYGPSGGGYNEQFF	TGTGCCAGCAGTTACGGGCCTAGCGGGGGCGGCTACAATGAGCAGTTCTTC
TRBV10-3	-	TRBJ2-7	-	CAISGGSYEQYF	TGTGCCATCAGTGGGGGTTCTTACGAGCAGTACTTC
TRBV5-5	TRBD2	TRBJ2-1	many	CASSLGLFGTSGSNEQFF	TGTGCCAGCAGCTTGGGGCTGTTTGGGACTAGCGGTTCTAATGAGCAGTTCTTC
TRBV3-1	-	TRBJ1-1	many	CASSQEKGSTWGNTEAFF	TGTGCCAGCAGCCAAGAGAAGGGCTCGACGTGGGGGAACACTGAAGCTTTCTTT
TRBV20-1	-	TRBJ1-2	few	CSARAAERTTFNYGYTF	TGCAGTGCTAGAGCGGCAGAAAGGACGACCTTTAACTATGGCTACACCTTC
TRBV7-6	TRBD1	TRBJ2-7	many	CASSSYRDRRYEQYF	TGTGCCAGCAGCTCCTACCGGGACAGGCGCTACGAGCAGTACTTC
TRBV28	-	TRBJ2-1	many	CASSLLAFDEQFF	TGTGCCAGCAGTCTGCTAGCGTTCGATGAGCAGTTCTTC
TRBV12-3/TRBV12-4	TRBD2	TRBJ2-3	many	CASSSRLAGEDTQYF	TGTGCCAGCAGTTCTCGGCTAGCGGGGGAAGATACGCAGTATTTT
TRBV2	TRBD1	TRBJ2-6	many	CASSPRQGASGANVLTF	TGTGCCAGCAGTCCCAGACAGGGGGCGTCTGGGGCCAACGTCCTGACTTTC
TRBV7-8	-	TRBJ2-1	-	CASSLGGVNEQFF	TGTGCCAGCAGCTTAGGAGGGGTCAATGAGCAGTTCTTC
TRBV7-8	TRBD1	TRBJ2-1	many	CASSLVTGSYNEQFF	TGTGCCAGCAGCTTAGTGACAGGGTCTTACAATGAGCAGTTCTTC
TRBV19	-	TRBJ1-1	many	CASSISPAGAEAFF	TGTGCCAGTAGTATATCCCCGGCGGGCGCTGAAGCTTTCTTT
TRBV10-1	-	TRBJ2-7	many	CASSDPYEQYF	TGCGCCAGCAGTGACCCCTACGAGCAGTACTTC
TRBV11-2	-	TRBJ1-3	-	CASSPTGSAGNTIYF	TGTGCCAGCAGCCCCACAGGGAGTGCTGGAAACACCATATATTTT
TRBV10-3	TRBD2	TRBJ2-1	many	CAITQRGGIYNEQFF	TGTGCCATCACACAGCGGGGGGGCATCTACAATGAGCAGTTCTTC